This TCR beta chain was sequenced during a study of EBV T-cell therapy then PD-1 blockade in nasopharyngeal carcinoma. The treatment was: AdE1-LMPpoly-expanded autologous EBV-specific T-cell therapy followed by anti-PD-1 nivolumab. Profiled with immunoSEQ multiplex PCR; TCRdb holds only in-frame clones, not every one. The data contain 20,000 to 25,000 clones, approximately 83% of them seen just once; the ten biggest clones take up more than 20%. This CDR3 is 16 amino acids long. V was shortened by 2 bases and J by 5 bases, with 16 bases between the two germline ends. Per germline, CDR1 MNHEY and CDR2 SVGAGI. As concerns this clone: Its target is not known.

V usage is TRBV6-5 and J usage is TRBJ1-5, with no clear D. This sample comprised CD8+ T cells from blood, obtained at day -245 from a patient whose treatment included autologous EBV-specific T cells and nivolumab. The clonotype originates from a middle-aged man with nasopharyngeal carcinoma. The CDR3 loop is CASSYAPSLDYQPQHF. CDR3 nucleotides: TGTGCCAGCAGTTACGCCCCCTCTCTGGACTATCAGCCCCAGCATTTT.